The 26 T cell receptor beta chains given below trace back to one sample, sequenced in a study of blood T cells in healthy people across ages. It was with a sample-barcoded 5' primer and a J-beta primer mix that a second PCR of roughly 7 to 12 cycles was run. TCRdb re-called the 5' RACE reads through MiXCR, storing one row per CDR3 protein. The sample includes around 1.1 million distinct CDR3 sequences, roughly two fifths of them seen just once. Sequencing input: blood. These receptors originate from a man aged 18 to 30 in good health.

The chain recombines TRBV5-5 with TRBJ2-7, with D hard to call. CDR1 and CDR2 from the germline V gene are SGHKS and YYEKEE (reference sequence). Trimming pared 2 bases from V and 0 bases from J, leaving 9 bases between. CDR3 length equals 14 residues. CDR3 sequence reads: CASSFSVGSYEQYF. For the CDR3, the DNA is TGTGCCAGCAGCTTCAGCGTGGGCTCCTACGAGCAGTACTTC.

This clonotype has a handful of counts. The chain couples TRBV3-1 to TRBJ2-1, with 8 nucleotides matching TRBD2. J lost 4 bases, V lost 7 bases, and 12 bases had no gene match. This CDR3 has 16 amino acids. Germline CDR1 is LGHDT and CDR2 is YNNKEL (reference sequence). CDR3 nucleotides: TGTGCCAGCACCCCATCGGGCGGGGGGCCGTACAATGAGCAGTTCTTC. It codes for CASTPSGGGPYNEQFF.

In DNA, the CDR3 is TGCGCCAGCAGCCAGGGGACGAAGTCCTATAATTCACCCCTCCACTTT. It is translated as CASSQGTKSYNSPLHF. This chain connects TRBV4-3 to TRBJ1-6, with D possibly TRBD1 on 5 matching bases. This CDR3 contains 16 residues. V shed 3 bases and J shed 1 base, with 10 bases lying between them. Germline CDR1 and CDR2: LGHNA and YSLEER.

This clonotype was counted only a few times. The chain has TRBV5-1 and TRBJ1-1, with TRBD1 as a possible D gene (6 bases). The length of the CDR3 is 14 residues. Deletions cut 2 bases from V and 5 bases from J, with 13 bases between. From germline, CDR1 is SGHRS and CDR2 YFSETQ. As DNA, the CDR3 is TGCGCCAGCAGCTTACTTCCTGGACAGACTGAAGCTTTCTTT. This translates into CASSLLPGQTEAFF.

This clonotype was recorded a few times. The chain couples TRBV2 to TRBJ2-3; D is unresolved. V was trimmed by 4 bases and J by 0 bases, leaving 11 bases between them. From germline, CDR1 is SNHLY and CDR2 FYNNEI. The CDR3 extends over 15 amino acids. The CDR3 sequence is CASSVGQVSTDTQYF. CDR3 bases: TGTGCCAGCAGTGTTGGTCAGGTCAGCACAGATACGCAGTATTTT.

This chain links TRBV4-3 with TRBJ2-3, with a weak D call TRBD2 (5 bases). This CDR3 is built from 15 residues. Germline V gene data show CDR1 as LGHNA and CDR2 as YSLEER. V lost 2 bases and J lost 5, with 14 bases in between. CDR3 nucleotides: TGCGCCAGCAGCCAAAGACGACTTCGGGGAGATACGCAGTATTTT. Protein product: CASSQRRLRGDTQYF.

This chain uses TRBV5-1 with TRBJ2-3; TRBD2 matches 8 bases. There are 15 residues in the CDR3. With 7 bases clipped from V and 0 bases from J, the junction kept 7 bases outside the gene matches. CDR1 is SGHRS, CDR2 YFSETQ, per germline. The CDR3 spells CASWWSGGSTDTQYF. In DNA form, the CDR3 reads TGCGCCAGCTGGTGGAGCGGGGGTAGCACAGATACGCAGTATTTT. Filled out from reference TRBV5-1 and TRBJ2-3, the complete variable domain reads KAGVTQTPRYLIKTRGQQVTLSCSPISGHRSVSWYQQTPGQGLQFLFEYFSETQRNKGNFPGRFSGRQFSNSRSEMNVSTLELGDSALYLCASWWSGGSTDTQYFGPGTRLTVL.

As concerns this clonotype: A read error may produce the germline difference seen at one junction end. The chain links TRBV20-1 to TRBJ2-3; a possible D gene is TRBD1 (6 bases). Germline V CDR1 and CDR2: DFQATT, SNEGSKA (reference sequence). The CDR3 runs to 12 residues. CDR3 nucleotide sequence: TGCCGTGCTAGAGAGGGGGAAAATACGCAGTATTTT. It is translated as CRAREGENTQYF.

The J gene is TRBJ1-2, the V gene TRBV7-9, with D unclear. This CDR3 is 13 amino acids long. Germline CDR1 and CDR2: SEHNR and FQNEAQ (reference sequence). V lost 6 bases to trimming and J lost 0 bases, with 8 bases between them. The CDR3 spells CASSHKTNYGYTF. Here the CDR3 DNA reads TGTGCCAGCAGTCACAAAACTAACTATGGCTACACCTTC.

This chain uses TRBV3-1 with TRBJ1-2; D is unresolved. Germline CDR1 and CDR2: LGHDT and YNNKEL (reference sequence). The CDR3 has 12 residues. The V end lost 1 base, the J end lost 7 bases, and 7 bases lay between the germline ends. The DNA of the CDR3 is TGTGCCAGCAGCCAAGGCGGTTCTGGCTACACCTTC. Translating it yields CASSQGGSGYTF.

The CDR3 here is CASSPGTSFYEQYF. In nucleotides, the CDR3 is TGTGCCAGCAGCCCAGGGACTAGTTTTTACGAGCAGTACTTC. J is TRBJ2-7 and V is TRBV12-3 or TRBV12-4; TRBD2 matches at 8 bases. Trimming took 6 bases from V and 4 from J; bases not matched to a gene: 8. The CDR3 covers 14 residues.

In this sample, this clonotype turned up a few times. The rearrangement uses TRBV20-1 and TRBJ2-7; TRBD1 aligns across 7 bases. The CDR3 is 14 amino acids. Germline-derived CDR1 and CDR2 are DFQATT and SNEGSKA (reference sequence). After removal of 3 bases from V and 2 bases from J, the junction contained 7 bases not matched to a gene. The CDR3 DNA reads TGCAGTGCTAGCTCCGGGACAGCTCCCTACGAGCAGTACTTC. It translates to CSASSGTAPYEQYF.

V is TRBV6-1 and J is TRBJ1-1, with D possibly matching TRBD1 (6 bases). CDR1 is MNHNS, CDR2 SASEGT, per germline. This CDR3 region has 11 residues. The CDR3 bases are TGTGCTAGTTTGCGGGGGACAGAAGCTTTCTTT. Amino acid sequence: CASLRGTEAFF.

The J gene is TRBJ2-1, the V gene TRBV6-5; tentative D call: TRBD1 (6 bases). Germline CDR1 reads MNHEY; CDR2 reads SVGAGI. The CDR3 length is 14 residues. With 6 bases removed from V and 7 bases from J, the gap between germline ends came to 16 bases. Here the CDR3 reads CASSYADSLNEQFF. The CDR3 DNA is TGTGCCAGCAGCTACGCGGACAGCTTGAATGAGCAGTTCTTC.

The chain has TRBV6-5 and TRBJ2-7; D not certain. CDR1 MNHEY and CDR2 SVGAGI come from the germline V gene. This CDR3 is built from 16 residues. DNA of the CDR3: TGTGTCGTACCAATGTTGCCAGGCTCTAATACCTACGAGCAGTACTTC. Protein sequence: CVVPMLPGSNTYEQYF.

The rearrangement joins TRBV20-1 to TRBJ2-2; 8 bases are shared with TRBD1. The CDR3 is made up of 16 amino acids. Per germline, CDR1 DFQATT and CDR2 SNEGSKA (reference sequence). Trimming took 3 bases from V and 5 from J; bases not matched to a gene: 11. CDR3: CSARDKRTGRTGELFF. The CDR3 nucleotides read TGCAGTGCTAGGGATAAAAGGACAGGGCGGACCGGGGAGCTGTTTTTT.

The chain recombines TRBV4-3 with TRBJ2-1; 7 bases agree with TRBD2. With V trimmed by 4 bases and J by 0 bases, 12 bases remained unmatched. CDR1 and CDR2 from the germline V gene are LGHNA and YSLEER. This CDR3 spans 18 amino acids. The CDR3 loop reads CASSREIAGGSSYNEQFF. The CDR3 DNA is TGCGCCAGCAGCCGTGAGATAGCGGGCGGAAGCTCCTACAATGAGCAGTTCTTC.

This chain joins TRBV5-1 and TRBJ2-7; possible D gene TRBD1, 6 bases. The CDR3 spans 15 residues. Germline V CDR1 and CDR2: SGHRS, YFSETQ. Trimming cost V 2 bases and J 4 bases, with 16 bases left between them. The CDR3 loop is CASSFRQGSLYEQYF. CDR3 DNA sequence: TGCGCCAGCAGCTTTCGGCAGGGGTCCCTTTACGAGCAGTACTTC.

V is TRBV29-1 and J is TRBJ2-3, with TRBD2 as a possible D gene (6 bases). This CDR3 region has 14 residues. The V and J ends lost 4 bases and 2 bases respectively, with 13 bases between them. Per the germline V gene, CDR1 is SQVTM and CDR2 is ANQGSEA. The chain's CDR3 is CSVAGRGNTDTQYF. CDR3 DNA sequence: TGCAGCGTTGCTGGCCGGGGGAACACAGATACGCAGTATTTT.

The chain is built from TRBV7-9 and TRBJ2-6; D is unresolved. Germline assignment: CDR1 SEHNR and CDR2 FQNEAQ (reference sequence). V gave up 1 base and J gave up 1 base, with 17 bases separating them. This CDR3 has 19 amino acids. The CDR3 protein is CASSLEVGLTPSGANVLTF. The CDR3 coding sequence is TGTGCCAGCAGCTTAGAAGTTGGCCTAACCCCATCTGGGGCCAACGTCCTGACTTTC.

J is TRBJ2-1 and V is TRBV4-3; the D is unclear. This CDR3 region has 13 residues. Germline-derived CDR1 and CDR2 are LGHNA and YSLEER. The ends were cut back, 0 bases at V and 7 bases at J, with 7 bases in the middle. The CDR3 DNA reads TGCGCCAGCAGCCAAGAAGGGCCGAATGAGCAGTTCTTC. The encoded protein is CASSQEGPNEQFF.

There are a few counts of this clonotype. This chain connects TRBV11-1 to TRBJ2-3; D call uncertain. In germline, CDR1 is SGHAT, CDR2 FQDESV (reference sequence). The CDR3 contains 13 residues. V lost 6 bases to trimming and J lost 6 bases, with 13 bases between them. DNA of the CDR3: TGTGCCAGCAGGTCGGATGTCAAGGATACGCAGTATTTT. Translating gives CASRSDVKDTQYF.

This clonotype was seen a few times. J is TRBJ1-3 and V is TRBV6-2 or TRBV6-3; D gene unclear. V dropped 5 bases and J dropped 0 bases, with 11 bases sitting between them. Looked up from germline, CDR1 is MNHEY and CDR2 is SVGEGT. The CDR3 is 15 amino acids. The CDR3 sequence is CASSSGLNSGNTIYF. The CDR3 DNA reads TGTGCCAGCAGTAGCGGACTGAACTCTGGAAACACCATATATTTT.

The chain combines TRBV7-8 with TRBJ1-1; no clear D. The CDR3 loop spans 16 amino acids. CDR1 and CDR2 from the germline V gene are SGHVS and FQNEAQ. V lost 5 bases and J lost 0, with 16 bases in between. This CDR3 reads CASSQKDRLMNTEAFF. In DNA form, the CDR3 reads TGTGCCAGCAGCCAGAAAGATCGGCTAATGAACACTGAAGCTTTCTTT. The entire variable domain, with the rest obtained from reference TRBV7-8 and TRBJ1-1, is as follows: GAGVSQSPRYKVAKRGQDVALRCDPISGHVSLFWYQQALGQGPEFLTYFQNEAQLDKSGLPSDRFFAERPEGSVSTLKIQRTQQEDSAVYLCASSQKDRLMNTEAFFGQGTRLTVV.

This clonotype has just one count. The CDR3 spells CSAPSTSRVREQYF. DNA for the CDR3: TGCAGTGCTCCTTCGACTAGCCGGGTTCGGGAGCAGTACTTC. This rearrangement joins TRBV20-1 to TRBJ2-5, with 7 bases that match TRBD2. The CDR3 is made up of 14 amino acids. V lost 5 bases, J lost 11 bases, and 17 bases stayed unmatched. From germline, CDR1 is DFQATT and CDR2 SNEGSKA (reference sequence).

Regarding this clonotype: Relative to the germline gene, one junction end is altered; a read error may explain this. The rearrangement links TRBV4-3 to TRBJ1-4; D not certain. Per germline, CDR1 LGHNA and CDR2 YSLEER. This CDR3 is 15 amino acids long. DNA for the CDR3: TGCACCAGCAGCCCCAATCGGGGTAGAGGTGAAAAACTGTTTTTT. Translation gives CTSSPNRGRGEKLFF.